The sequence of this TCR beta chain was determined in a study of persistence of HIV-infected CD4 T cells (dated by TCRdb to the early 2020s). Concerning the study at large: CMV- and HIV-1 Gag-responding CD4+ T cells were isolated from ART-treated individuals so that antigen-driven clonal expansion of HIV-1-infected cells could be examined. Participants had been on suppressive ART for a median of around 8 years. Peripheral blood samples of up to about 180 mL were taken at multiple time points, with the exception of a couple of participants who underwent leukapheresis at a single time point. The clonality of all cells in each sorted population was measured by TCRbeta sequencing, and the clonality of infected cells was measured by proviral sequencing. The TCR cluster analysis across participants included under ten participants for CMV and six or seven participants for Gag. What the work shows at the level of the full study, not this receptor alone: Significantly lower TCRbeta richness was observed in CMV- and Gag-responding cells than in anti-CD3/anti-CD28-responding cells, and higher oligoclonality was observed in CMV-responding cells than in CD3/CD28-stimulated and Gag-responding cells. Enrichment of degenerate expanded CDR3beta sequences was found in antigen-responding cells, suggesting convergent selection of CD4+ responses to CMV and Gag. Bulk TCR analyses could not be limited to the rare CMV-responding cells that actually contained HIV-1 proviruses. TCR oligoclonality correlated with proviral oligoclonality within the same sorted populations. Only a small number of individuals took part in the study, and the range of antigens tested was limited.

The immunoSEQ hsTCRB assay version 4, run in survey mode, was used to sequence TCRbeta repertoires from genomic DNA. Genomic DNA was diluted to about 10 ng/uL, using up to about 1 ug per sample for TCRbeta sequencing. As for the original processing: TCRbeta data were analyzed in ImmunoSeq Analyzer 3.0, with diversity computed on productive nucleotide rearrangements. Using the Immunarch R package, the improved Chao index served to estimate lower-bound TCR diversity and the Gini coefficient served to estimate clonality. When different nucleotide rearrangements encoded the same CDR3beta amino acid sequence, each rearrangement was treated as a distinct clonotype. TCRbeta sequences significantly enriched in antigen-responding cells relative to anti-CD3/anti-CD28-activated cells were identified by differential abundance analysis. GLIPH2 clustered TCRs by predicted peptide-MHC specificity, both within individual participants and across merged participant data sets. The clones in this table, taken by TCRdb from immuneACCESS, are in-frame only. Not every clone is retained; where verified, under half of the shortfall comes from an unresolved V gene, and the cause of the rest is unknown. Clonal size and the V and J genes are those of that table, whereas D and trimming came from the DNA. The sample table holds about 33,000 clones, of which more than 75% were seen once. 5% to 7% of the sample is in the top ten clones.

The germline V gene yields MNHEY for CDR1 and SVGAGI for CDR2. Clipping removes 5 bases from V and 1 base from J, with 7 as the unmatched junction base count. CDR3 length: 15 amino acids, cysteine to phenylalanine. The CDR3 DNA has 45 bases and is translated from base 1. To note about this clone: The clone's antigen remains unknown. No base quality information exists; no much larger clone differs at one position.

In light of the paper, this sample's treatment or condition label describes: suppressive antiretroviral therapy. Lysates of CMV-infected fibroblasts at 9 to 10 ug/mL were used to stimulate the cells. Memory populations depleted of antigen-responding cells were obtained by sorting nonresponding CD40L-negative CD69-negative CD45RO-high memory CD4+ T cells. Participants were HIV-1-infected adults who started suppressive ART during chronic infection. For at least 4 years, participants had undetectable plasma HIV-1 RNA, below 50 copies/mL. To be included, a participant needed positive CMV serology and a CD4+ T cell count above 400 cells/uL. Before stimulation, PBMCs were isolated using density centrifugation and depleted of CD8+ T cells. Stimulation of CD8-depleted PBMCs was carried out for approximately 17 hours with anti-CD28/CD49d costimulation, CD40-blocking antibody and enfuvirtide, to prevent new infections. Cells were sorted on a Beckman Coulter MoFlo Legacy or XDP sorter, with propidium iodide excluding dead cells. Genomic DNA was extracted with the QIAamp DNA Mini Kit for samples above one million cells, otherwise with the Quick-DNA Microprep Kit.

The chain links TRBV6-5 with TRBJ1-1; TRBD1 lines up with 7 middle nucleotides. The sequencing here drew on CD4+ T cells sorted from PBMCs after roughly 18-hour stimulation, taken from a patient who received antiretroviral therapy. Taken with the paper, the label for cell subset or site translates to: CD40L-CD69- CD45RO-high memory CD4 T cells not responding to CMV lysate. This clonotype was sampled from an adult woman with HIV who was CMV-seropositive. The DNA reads TGTGCCAGCAGTCCGCGGGACAGCAGGAACACTGAAGCTTTCTTT. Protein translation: CASSPRDSRNTEAFF.